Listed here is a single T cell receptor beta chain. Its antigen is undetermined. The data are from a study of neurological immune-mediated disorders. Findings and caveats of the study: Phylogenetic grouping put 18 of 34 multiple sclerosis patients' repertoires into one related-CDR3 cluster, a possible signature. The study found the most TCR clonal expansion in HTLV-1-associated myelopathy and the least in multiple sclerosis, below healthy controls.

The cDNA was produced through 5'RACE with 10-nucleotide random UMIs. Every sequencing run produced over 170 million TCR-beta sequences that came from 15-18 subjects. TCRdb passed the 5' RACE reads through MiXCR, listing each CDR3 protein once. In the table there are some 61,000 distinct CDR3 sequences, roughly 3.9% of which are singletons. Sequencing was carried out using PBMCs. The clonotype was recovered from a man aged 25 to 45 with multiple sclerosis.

The CDR3 loop is CSARRSVHEQYF. The CDR3 DNA is TGCAGTGCTAGGCGGAGTGTCCACGAGCAGTACTTC. V gene TRBV20-1 combines with J gene TRBJ2-7, with D hard to call. This CDR3 region has 12 residues. Between the trimmed V and J ends, which lost 3 bases and 5 bases, there was a span of 11 bases. The germline V gene encodes CDR1 DFQATT and CDR2 SNEGSKA (reference sequence).